The rows below give T cell receptor beta chains drawn from one sample of a study of breast tumors, draining lymph nodes, adjacent tissues. TCRdb analysed the multiplex PCR reads with MiXCR anew, one entry per CDR3 protein. The data contain around 230,000 distinct CDR3 sequences, 30% to 35% of them singletons. Sequencing input: axillary lymph node tissue. The source is a female donor with breast cancer. Some clones in this sample may be carry-over from other donors' samples. The CDR3 runs from the conserved cysteine through the conserved F or W. The order of the fields is D gene, J gene, clone size, V gene, CDR3 protein, CDR3 DNA. D genes are given only for firm matches. The size entry is marked missing in some rows and otherwise reads once, few, many or a size class.

>NA|TRBJ2-4|NA|TRBV6-5
CASSPGQPLDIQYF
TGTGCCAGCAGTCCAGGACAGCCCTTGGACATTCAGTACTTC
>NA|TRBJ2-2|many|TRBV7-9
CASSPAPRTGELFF
TGTGCCAGCAGCCCCGCCCCCCGCACCGGGGAGCTGTTTTTT
>NA|TRBJ2-5|many|TRBV7-9
CASSSGVAQETQYF
TGTGCCAGCAGCTCAGGCGTGGCCCAAGAGACCCAGTACTTC
>NA|TRBJ2-1|NA|TRBV25-1
CASSARVGRRGLIEQFF
TGTGCCAGCAGTGCTAGAGTCGGGAGAAGGGGTCTGATTGAGCAGTTCTTC
>TRBD2|TRBJ2-3|many|TRBV4-1
CASSFSGGRVYF
TGCGCCAGCAGCTTCAGCGGGGGCAGGGTGTATTTT
>NA|TRBJ2-1|many|TRBV5-1
CASSLGRGDSEQFF
TGCGCCAGCAGCTTGGGCAGGGGGGATAGCGAGCAGTTCTTC
>NA|TRBJ1-3|many|TRBV7-2
CASSFGIGMASGNPIYF
TGTGCCAGCAGCTTTGGGATAGGGATGGCTTCTGGAAACCCCATATATTTT
>TRBD2|TRBJ2-1|many|TRBV20-1
CSASSGGAKNEQFF
TGCAGTGCCTCTAGCGGGGGGGCCAAAAATGAGCAGTTCTTC
>TRBD1|TRBJ1-6|many|TRBV7-9
CASSPADRANSPLHF
TGTGCCAGCAGCCCGGCGGACAGGGCGAATTCACCCCTCCACTTT
>NA|TRBJ2-3|many|TRBV11-3
CASSLGYTDTQYF
TGTGCCAGCAGCTTAGGCTATACAGATACGCAGTATTTT
>NA|TRBJ2-7|few|TRBV30
CASKEKRFYEQYF
TGTGCCTCCAAAGAGAAGAGGTTCTACGAGCAGTACTTC
>NA|TRBJ1-5|NA|TRBV5-1
CASSSSGRVNEPQHF
TGCGCCAGCAGCTCCAGCGGGAGGGTGAATGAGCCCCAGCATTTT
>NA|TRBJ2-1|many|TRBV5-1
CASSSFDTHGYNEQFF
TGCGCCAGCAGCTCTTTCGACACCCACGGCTACAATGAGCAGTTCTTC
>NA|TRBJ2-6|many|TRBV6-4
CASSPRGGLVSGANVLTF
TGTGCCAGCAGCCCTCGCGGGGGCCTCGTCTCTGGGGCCAACGTCCTGACTTTC
>TRBD2|TRBJ2-7|many|TRBV7-2
CASSMGLAYSYEQYF
TGTGCCAGCAGCATGGGACTAGCGTACTCCTACGAGCAGTACTTC
>NA|TRBJ2-1|NA|TRBV29-1
CSVEDLLLEVVSSHNEQFF
TGCAGCGTTGAAGATCTGTTGTTAGAGGTAGTCAGCTCCCACAATGAGCAGTTCTTC
>NA|TRBJ1-1|once|TRBV19
CASSMTRGEAFF
TGTGCCAGTAGTATGACGCGAGGGGAAGCTTTCTTT
>NA|TRBJ1-2|many|TRBV20-1
CSATISESGYTF
TGCAGTGCCACCATATCGGAGAGCGGCTACACCTTC
>NA|TRBJ1-2|NA|TRBV7-9
CASSQDGLAGYTF
TGTGCCAGCAGCCAAGATGGACTAGCGGGCTACACCTTC
>NA|TRBJ1-3|many|TRBV2
CASLRDSGNTIYF
TGTGCCAGCTTACGGGACTCTGGAAACACCATATATTTT
>TRBD1|TRBJ1-2|many|TRBV5-1
CASSLSLDRGNYGYTF
TGCGCCAGCAGCTTGTCCCTGGACAGGGGTAACTATGGCTACACCTTC
>TRBD2|TRBJ2-1|many|TRBV12-3/TRBV12-4
CASSLSSGGKNEQFF
TGTGCCAGCAGTTTGAGTAGCGGGGGTAAAAATGAGCAGTTCTTC
>TRBD2|TRBJ2-1|many|TRBV10-3
CATLTSVNEQFF
TGTGCCACCCTTACTAGCGTCAATGAGCAGTTCTTC
>NA|TRBJ2-7|NA|TRBV11-2
CASSRGRTYSYEQYF
TGTGCCAGCAGCCGCGGACGGACTTACTCCTACGAGCAGTACTTC
>TRBD1|TRBJ1-2|NA|TRBV20-1
CSARDGTGAYGYTF
TGCAGTGCTAGAGACGGGACAGGGGCCTATGGCTACACCTTC
>TRBD1|TRBJ2-3|many|TRBV10-3
CAISTFTGDDWTDTQYF
TGTGCCATCAGTACCTTCACAGGGGACGATTGGACAGATACGCAGTATTTT
>NA|TRBJ2-5|NA|TRBV6-5
CASSHGEETQYF
TGTGCCAGCAGTCATGGTGAAGAGACCCAGTACTTC
>NA|TRBJ2-7|NA|TRBV27
CASSLGRNRHEQYF
TGTGCCAGCAGTTTAGGGCGGAACCGACACGAGCAGTACTTC
>NA|TRBJ2-4|NA|TRBV29-1
CSVLSKNIQYF
TGCAGCGTTCTTTCGAAAAACATTCAGTACTTC
>NA|TRBJ1-2|many|TRBV15
CATSTPQDGGYTF
TGTGCCACCAGCACCCCGCAGGACGGTGGCTACACCTTC
>NA|TRBJ2-3|few|TRBV5-4
CASGGRDTDTQYF
TGTGCCAGCGGGGGTCGGGACACAGATACGCAGTATTTT
>TRBD1|TRBJ1-1|NA|TRBV20-1
CRATGGLNTEAFF
TGCAGAGCGACAGGGGGATTGAACACTGAAGCTTTCTTT
>TRBD1|TRBJ2-5|many|TRBV20-1
CSPRTPTGPQETQYF
TGCAGTCCTCGGACTCCGACAGGGCCTCAAGAGACCCAGTACTTC
>NA|TRBJ1-2|NA|TRBV24-1
CATSASTGWIGYTF
TGTGCCACCAGTGCTAGTACAGGGTGGATCGGCTACACCTTC
>TRBD2|TRBJ2-1|many|TRBV20-1
CSARRGGLNEQFF
TGCAGTGCTAGGCGGGGGGGCCTTAATGAGCAGTTCTTC
>NA|TRBJ1-2|few|TRBV6-1
CASSQARGGYTF
TGTGCCAGCAGTCAAGCTCGGGGGGGCTACACCTTC
>TRBD1|TRBJ1-2|NA|TRBV6-1
CASSGGTGQGYGYTF
TGTGCCAGCAGTGGGGGAACGGGACAGGGCTATGGCTACACCTTC
>NA|TRBJ2-4|few|TRBV19
CASSTGVLAKNIQYF
TGTGCCAGTAGTACAGGGGTCTTAGCCAAAAACATTCAGTACTTC
>NA|TRBJ1-3|many|TRBV4-1
CASSQAESPGNTIYF
TGCGCCAGCAGCCAAGCAGAGAGTCCTGGAAACACCATATATTTT
>TRBD1|TRBJ2-7|NA|TRBV25-1
CASSDTGASSYEQYF
TGTGCCAGCAGTGACACAGGGGCCTCATCCTACGAGCAGTACTTC
>NA|TRBJ1-6|many|TRBV5-8
CASSFEGSPLHF
TGTGCCAGCAGCTTTGAGGGATCACCCCTCCACTTT
>NA|TRBJ2-5|many|TRBV6-2/TRBV6-3
CASSPPGQRQETQYF
TGTGCCAGCAGTCCCCCCGGACAAAGGCAAGAGACCCAGTACTTC
>NA|TRBJ2-1|many|TRBV9
CASSVGGPMSSYNEQFF
TGTGCCAGCAGCGTAGGTGGCCCGATGAGCTCCTACAATGAGCAGTTCTTC
>TRBD2|TRBJ2-3|many|TRBV7-8
CASNIAGGPGTDTQYF
TGTGCCAGCAACATAGCGGGAGGGCCGGGCACAGATACGCAGTATTTT
>NA|TRBJ2-2|few|TRBV7-8
CASSPGYRPTGELFF
TGTGCCAGCAGCCCGGGGTACCGGCCCACCGGGGAGCTGTTTTTT
>TRBD1|TRBJ2-1|NA|TRBV12-3/TRBV12-4
CASSLPGTGGGEQFF
TGTGCCAGCAGCCTACCCGGGACAGGGGGAGGTGAGCAGTTCTTC
>NA|TRBJ2-5|many|TRBV12-5
CASGLDLGRQETQYF
TGTGCTAGTGGTTTGGATCTGGGCAGGCAAGAGACCCAGTACTTC
>NA|TRBJ1-4|NA|TRBV20-1
CSAFRDGEKLFF
TGCAGTGCCTTCCGGGACGGAGAAAAACTGTTTTTT
>TRBD1|TRBJ1-5|many|TRBV6-1
CASKTGSGQPQHF
TGTGCCAGCAAGACAGGGTCCGGTCAGCCCCAGCATTTT
>TRBD1|TRBJ2-2|many|TRBV29-1
CSVEGQGAKAGELFF
TGCAGCGTTGAAGGGCAGGGGGCGAAGGCCGGGGAGCTGTTTTTT
>TRBD1|TRBJ1-6|NA|TRBV5-1
CASSGGSGQEINSPLHF
TGCGCCAGCAGCGGAGGATCGGGACAGGAGATTAATTCACCCCTCCACTTT
>TRBD1|TRBJ1-2|many|TRBV5-6
CASSLVGGQDVYGYTF
TGTGCCAGCAGCCTAGTGGGGGGACAGGATGTTTATGGCTACACCTTC
>NA|TRBJ2-7|many|TRBV6-5
CASSYGGSGVHEQYF
TGTGCCAGCAGTTACGGGGGGTCGGGGGTCCACGAGCAGTACTTC
>TRBD1|TRBJ2-7|many|TRBV6-5
CASSPWRSGTGSHEQYF
TGTGCCAGCAGCCCATGGCGCTCCGGGACAGGGTCACACGAGCAGTACTTC
>NA|TRBJ2-3|NA|TRBV7-6
CASSQSADTQYF
TGTGCCAGCAGCCAGAGCGCAGATACGCAGTATTTT
>NA|TRBJ2-1|many|TRBV9
CASSVTGLNEQFF
TGTGCCAGCAGCGTCACGGGTTTGAATGAGCAGTTCTTC
>NA|TRBJ1-3|many|TRBV29-1
CSVREGSGNTIYF
TGCAGCGTCCGGGAGGGGTCTGGAAACACCATATATTTT